This record concerns one T cell receptor beta chain sequence. This clonotype has a handful of counts. The target of this receptor is not known. Base-call qualities are not available, and no considerably larger clone is one nucleotide away. This specimen belongs to a study of response to subunit inactivated influenza vaccine (dated by TCRdb to 2016 to 2018). Notes on the research overall: Deep quantitative profiling of the T cell receptor repertoire was used in the study to follow responses to a trivalent subunit inactivated influenza vaccine.

What the work shows at the level of the full study, not this receptor alone: It was suggested by the authors that each seasonal influenza vaccination may recruit only a limited number of new T cells.

The library came from RT-PCR. This sample was sequenced with an Illumina HiSeq 2500. Using fastp at Q25 and MiXCR, TCRdb reprocessed the public reads and kept productive beta chains. Duplicate CDR3 protein sequences are folded into a single record with the most common DNA and genes. A total of more than 400,000 distinct CDR3 sequences appear in this sample, 10% to 11% of them only once. The biggest ten clones account for around 12% of the sample. The time point tag for this specimen amounts to: approximately 47 days after influenza vaccine administration. The receptor was derived from a man aged 45-60 years who received an inactivated influenza vaccine. Donor details come from another sample of the same person, matched by shared clones. Sequencing was performed on PBMCs from blood, taken roughly 6 weeks after vaccination.

CDR3 sequence: CASSLAPGQSNYGYTF. Here is the DNA: TGTGCCAGCAGCTTAGCGCCGGGACAGAGTAACTATGGCTACACCTTC. The rearrangement joined TRBV7-6 to TRBJ1-2, and 7 junctional nucleotides match TRBD1. From the germline V gene, CDR1 is SGHVS and CDR2 is FNYEAQ. Relative to germline, V is missing 0 bases and J is missing 1 base, with 5 bases of the junction outside any gene match. The CDR3 runs 16 residues from the cysteine to the phenylalanine. Only the CDR3 DNA is retained, 48 bases long and in frame from the first base.